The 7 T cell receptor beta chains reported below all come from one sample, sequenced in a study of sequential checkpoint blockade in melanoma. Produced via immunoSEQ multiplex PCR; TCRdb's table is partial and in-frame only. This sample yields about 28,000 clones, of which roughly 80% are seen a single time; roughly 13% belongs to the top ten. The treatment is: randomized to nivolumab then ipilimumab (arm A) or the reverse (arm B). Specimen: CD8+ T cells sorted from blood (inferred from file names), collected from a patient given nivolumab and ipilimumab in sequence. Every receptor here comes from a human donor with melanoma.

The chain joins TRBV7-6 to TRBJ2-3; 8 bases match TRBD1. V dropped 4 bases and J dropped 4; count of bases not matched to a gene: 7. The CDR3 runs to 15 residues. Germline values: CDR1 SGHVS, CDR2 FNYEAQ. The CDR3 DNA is TGTGCCAGCAGCTCATGGACAGGGATGGCAGATACGCAGTATTTT. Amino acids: CASSSWTGMADTQYF.

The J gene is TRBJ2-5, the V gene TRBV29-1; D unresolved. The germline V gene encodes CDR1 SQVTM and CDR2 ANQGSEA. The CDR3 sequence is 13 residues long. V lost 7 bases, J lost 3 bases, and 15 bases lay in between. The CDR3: CSAKGGGEETQYF. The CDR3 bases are TGCAGCGCTAAAGGTGGCGGAGAAGAGACCCAGTACTTC.

Here the CDR3 reads CATSRPAGGGEQFF. CDR3 in DNA: TGTGCCACCAGCCGACCCGCAGGGGGCGGCGAGCAGTTCTTC. The V call is TRBV15, the J call TRBJ2-1, with 8 positions matching TRBD1. Germline values: CDR1 LNHNV, CDR2 YYDKDF (reference sequence). This CDR3 contains 14 residues. The V gene end was trimmed by 5 bases and the J gene end by 10 bases; junction bases not matched to a gene: 10.

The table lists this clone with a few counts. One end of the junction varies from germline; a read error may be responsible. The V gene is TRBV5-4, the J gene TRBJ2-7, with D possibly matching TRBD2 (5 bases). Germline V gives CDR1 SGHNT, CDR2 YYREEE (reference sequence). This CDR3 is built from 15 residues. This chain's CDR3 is CASSPERSTSYEQYF. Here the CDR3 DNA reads TGCGCCAGCAGCCCGGAGCGGTCTACGTCCTACGAGCAGTACTTC. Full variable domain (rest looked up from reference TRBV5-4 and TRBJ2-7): ETGVTQSPTHLIKTRGQQVTLRCSSQSGHNTVSWYQQALGQGPQFIFQYYREEENGRGNFPPRFSGLQFPNYSSELNVNALELDDSALYLCASSPERSTSYEQYFGPGTRLTVT.

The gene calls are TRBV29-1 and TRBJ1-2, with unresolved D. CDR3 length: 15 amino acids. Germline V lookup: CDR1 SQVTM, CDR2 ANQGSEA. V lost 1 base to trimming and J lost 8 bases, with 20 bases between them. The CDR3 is CSVEGLYELTWGYTF. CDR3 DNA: TGCAGCGTTGAAGGACTATATGAGTTGACTTGGGGCTACACCTTC.

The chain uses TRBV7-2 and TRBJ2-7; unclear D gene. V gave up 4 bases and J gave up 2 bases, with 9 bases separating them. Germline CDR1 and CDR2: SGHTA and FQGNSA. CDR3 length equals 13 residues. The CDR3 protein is CASSSSVAYEQYF. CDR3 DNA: TGTGCCAGCAGCTCAAGCGTGGCCTACGAGCAGTACTTC.

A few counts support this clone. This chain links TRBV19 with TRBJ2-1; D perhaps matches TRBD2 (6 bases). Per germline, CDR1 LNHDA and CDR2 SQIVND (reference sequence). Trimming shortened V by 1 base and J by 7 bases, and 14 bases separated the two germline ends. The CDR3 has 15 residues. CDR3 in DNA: TGTGCCAGTAGTATAGGAGGCGGGGCAAGGAATGAGCAGTTCTTC. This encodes CASSIGGGARNEQFF. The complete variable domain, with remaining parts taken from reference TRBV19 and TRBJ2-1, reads DGGITQSPKYLFRKEGQNVTLSCEQNLNHDAMYWYRQDPGQGLRLIYYSQIVNDFQKGDIAEGYSVSREKKESFPLTVTSAQKNPTAFYLCASSIGGGARNEQFFGPGTRLTVL.